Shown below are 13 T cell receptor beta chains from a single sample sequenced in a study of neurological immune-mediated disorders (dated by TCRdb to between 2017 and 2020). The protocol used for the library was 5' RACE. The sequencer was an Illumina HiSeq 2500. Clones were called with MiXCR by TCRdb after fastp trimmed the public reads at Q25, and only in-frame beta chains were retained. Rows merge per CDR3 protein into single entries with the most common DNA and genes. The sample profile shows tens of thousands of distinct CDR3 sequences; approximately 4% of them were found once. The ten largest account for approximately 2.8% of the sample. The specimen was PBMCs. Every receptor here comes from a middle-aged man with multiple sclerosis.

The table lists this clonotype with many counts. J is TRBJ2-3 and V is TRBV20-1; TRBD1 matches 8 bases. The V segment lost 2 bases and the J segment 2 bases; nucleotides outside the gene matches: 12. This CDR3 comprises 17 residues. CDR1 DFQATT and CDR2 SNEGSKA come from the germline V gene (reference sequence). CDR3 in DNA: TGCAGTGCTAGATTCCCAGCAGGGGGCTGGGACACAGATACGCAGTATTTT. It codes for CSARFPAGGWDTDTQYF.

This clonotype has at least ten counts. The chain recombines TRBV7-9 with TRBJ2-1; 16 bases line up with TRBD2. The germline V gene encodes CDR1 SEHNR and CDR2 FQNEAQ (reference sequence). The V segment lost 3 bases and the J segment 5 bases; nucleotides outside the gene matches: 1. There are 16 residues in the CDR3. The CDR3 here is CASSLGTSGRDNEQFF. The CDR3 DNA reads TGTGCCAGCAGCTTGGGGACTAGCGGGAGGGACAATGAGCAGTTCTTC. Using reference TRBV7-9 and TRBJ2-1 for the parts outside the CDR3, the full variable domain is DTGVSQNPRHKITKRGQNVTFRCDPISEHNRLYWYRQTLGQGPEFLTYFQNEAQLEKSRLLSDRFSAERPKGSFSTLEIQRTEQGDSAMYLCASSLGTSGRDNEQFFGPGTRLTVL.

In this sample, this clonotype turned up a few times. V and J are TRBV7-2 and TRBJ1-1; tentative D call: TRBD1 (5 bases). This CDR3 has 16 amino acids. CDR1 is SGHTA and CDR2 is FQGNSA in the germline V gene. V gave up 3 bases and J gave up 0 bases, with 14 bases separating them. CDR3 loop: CASSLPPGIVNTEAFF. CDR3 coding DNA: TGTGCCAGCAGCTTGCCGCCAGGGATCGTGAACACTGAAGCTTTCTTT.

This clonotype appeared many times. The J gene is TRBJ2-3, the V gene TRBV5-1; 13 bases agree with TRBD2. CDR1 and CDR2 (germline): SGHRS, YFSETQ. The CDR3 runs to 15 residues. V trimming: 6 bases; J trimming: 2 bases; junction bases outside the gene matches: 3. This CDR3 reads CASTGTSGITDTQYF. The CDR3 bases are TGCGCCAGCACCGGGACTAGCGGGATCACAGATACGCAGTATTTT.

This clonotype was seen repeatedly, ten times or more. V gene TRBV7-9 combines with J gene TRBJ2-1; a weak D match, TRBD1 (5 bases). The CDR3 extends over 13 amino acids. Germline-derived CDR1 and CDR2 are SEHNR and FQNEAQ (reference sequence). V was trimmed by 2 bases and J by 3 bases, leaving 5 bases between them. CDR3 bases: TGTGCCAGCAGCTTACAGGGCTACAATGAGCAGTTCTTC. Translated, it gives CASSLQGYNEQFF. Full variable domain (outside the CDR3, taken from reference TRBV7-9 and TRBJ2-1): DTGVSQNPRHKITKRGQNVTFRCDPISEHNRLYWYRQTLGQGPEFLTYFQNEAQLEKSRLLSDRFSAERPKGSFSTLEIQRTEQGDSAMYLCASSLQGYNEQFFGPGTRLTVL.

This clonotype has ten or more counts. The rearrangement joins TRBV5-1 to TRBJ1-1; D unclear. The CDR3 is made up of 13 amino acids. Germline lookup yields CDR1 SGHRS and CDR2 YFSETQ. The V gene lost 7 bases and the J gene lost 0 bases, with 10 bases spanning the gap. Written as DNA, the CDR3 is TGCGCCAGCTGGGGATCCGTGAACACTGAAGCTTTCTTT. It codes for CASWGSVNTEAFF.

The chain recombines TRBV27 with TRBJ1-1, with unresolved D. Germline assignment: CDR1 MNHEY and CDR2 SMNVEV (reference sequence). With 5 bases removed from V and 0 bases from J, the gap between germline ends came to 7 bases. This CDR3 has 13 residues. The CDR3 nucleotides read TGTGCCAGCAGTCCGATGGTGAACACTGAAGCTTTCTTT. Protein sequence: CASSPMVNTEAFF.

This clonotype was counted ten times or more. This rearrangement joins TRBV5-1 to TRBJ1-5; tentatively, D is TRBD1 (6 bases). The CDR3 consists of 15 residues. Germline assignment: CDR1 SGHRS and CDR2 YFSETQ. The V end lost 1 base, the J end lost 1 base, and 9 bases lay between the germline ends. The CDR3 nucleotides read TGCGCCAGCAGCTTGACAGGGACAAGCAATCAGCCCCAGCATTTT. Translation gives CASSLTGTSNQPQHF.

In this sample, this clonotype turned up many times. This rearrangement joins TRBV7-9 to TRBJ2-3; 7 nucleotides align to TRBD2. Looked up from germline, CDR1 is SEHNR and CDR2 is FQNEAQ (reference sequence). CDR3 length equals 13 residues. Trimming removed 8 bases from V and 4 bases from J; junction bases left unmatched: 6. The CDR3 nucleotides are TGTGCCAGCGGGGGGGGATCCCCAGATACGCAGTATTTT. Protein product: CASGGGSPDTQYF.

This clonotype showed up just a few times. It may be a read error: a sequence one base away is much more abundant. CDR3 loop: CATLQLSGAKVLTF. The CDR3 DNA is TGTGCCACCTTACAGCTCTCTGGGGCCAAAGTCCTGACTTTC. The genes are TRBV27 and TRBJ2-6; TRBD1 might be the D (5 bases). The CDR3 extends over 14 amino acids. Germline CDR1 reads MNHEY; CDR2 reads SMNVEV (reference sequence).

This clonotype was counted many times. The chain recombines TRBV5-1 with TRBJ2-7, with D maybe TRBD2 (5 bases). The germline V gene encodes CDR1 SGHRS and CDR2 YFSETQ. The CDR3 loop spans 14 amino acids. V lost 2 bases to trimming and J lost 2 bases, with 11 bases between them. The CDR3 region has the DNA TGCGCCAGCAGCTTCGACCTAGCCACCTACGAGCAGTACTTC. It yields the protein CASSFDLATYEQYF.

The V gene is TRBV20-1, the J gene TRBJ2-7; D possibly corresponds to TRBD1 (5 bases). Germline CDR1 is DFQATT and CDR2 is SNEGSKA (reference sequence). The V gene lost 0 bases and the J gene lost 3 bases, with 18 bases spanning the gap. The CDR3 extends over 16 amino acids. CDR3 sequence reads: CSARDHGARAYYEQYF. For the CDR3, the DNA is TGCAGTGCTAGAGATCATGGGGCTAGAGCCTACTACGAGCAGTACTTC.

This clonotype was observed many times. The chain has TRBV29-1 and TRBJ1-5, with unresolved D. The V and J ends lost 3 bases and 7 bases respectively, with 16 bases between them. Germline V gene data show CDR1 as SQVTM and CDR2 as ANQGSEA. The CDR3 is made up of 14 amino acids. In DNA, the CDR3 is TGCAGCGTTGAGGGTGGAGGAATAGGGCAGCCCCAGCATTTT. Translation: CSVEGGGIGQPQHF.